This T cell receptor beta chain was retrieved from a study of blood T cell repertoires in COVID-19. Overall study context: PBMCs, B-cell-depleted T cells, or T cells provided the cDNA or gDNA that made up the material.

V was trimmed by 7 bases and J by 4 bases, leaving 14 bases between them. This CDR3 comprises 14 residues. The germline V gene encodes CDR1 SGDLS and CDR2 YYNGEE. Under the authors' procedure: Reference gene primers were amplified, and this amplification served to estimate nucleated cell counts. Sequenced by immunoSEQ multiplex PCR; TCRdb stores in-frame clones only, minus some. V, J and clone size derive from that table, while D and trimming were established from the DNA sequence. The table includes about 220,000 clones, roughly 80% detected once. Seattle's cohort entered during active infection and was followed longitudinally.

This TCR derives from a woman of 80 years or more with COVID-19, enrolled during active disease. Sequencing input: peripheral blood. The chain recombines TRBV9 with TRBJ2-2; weak D call: TRBD2 (6 bases). For the CDR3, the DNA is TGTGCCAGCGGGGGACTCCGGGGCACCGGGGAGCTGTTTTTT. Translating it yields CASGGLRGTGELFF. Together with reference TRBV9 and TRBJ2-2, the CDR3 gives the full variable domain: DSGVTQTPKHLITATGQRVTLRCSPRSGDLSVYWYQQSLDQGLQFLIQYYNGEERAKGNILERFSAQQFPDLHSELNLSSLELGDSALYFCASGGLRGTGELFFGEGSRLTVL.